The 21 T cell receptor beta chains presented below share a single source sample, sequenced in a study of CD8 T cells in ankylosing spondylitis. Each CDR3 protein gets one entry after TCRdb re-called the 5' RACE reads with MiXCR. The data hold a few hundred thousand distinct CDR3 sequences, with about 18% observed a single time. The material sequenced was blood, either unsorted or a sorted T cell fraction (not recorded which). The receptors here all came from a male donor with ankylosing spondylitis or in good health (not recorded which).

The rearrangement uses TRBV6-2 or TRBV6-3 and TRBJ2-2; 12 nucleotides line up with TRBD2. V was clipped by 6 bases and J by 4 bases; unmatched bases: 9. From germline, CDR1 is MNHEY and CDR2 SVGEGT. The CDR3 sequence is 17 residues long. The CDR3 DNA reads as TGTGCCAGCAGCTTCCTCCCGGGACTAGCGGGCACCGGGGAGCTGTTTTTT. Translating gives CASSFLPGLAGTGELFF.

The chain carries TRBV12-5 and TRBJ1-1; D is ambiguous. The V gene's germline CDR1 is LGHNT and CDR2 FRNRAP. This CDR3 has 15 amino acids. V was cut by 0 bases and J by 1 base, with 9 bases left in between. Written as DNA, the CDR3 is TGTGCTAGTGGTTTGGTAGTACACACGAACACTGAAGCTTTCTTT. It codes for CASGLVVHTNTEAFF. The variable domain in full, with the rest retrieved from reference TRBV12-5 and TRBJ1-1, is DARVTQTPRHKVTEMGQEVTMRCQPILGHNTVFWYRQTMMQGLELLAYFRNRAPLDDSGMPKDRFSAEMPDATLATLKIQPSEPRDSAVYFCASGLVVHTNTEAFFGQGTRLTVV.

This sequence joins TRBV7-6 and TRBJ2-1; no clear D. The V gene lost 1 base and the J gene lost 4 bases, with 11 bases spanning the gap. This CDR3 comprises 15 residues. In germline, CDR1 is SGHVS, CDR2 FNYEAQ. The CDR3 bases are TGTGCCAGCAGCTTAGTAGTAGGCGAGTACAATGAGCAGTTCTTC. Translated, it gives CASSLVVGEYNEQFF.

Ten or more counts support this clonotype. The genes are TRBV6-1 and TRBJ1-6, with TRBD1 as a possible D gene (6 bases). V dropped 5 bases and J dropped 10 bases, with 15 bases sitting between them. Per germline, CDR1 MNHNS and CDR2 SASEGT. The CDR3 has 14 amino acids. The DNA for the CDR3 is TGTGCCAGCAGTAGAGTCGAGGGGGGGTCACCCCTCCACTTT. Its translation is CASSRVEGGSPLHF.

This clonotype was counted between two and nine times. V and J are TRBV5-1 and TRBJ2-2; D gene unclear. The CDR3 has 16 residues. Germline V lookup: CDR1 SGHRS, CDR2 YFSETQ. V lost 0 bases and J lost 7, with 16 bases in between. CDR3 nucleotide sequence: TGCGCCAGCAGCTTGGAGTTAGGACCTGCCGGCGGGGAGCTGTTTTTT. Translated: CASSLELGPAGGELFF.

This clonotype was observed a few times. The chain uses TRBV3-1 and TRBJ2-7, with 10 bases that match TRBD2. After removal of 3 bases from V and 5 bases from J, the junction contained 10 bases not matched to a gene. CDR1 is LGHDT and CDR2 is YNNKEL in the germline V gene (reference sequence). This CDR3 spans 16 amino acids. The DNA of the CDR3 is TGTGCCAGCAGCCACCGGATAAGACTAGCGGGCAACGAGCAGTACTTC. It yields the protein CASSHRIRLAGNEQYF.

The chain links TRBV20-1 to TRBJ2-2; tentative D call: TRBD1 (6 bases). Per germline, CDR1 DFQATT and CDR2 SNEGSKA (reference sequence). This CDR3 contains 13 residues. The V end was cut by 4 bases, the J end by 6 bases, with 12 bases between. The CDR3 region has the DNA TGCAGTGCTATACAGGGAATCGCCGGGGAGCTGTTTTTT. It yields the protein CSAIQGIAGELFF.

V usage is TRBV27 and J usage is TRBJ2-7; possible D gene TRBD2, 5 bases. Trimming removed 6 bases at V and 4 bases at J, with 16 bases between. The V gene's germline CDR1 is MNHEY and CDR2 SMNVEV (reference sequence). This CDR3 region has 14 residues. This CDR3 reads CASSILGANYEQYF. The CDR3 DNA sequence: TGTGCCAGCAGCATATTGGGAGCGAATTACGAGCAGTACTTC.

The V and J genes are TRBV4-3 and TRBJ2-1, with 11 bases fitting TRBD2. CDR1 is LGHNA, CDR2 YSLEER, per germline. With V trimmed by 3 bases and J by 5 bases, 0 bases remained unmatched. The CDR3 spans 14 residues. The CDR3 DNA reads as TGCGCCAGCAGCCAGACTAGCGGGGACAATGAGCAGTTCTTC. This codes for CASSQTSGDNEQFF.

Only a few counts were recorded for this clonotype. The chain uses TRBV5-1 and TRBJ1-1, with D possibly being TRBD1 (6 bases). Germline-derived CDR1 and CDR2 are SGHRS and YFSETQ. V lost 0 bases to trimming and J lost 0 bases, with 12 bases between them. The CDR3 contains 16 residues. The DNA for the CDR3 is TGCGCCAGCAGCTTGGGTTTTCAGGGGATGAACACTGAAGCTTTCTTT. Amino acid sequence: CASSLGFQGMNTEAFF.

CDR3 region: CASSGPGDSGELFF. The CDR3 region has the DNA TGTGCCAGCAGTGGTCCCGGGGACTCGGGGGAGCTGTTTTTT. The chain joins TRBV25-1 to TRBJ2-2; D perhaps matches TRBD2 (6 bases). The germline V gene encodes CDR1 MGHDK and CDR2 SYGVNS. Trimming took 4 bases from V and 8 from J, leaving 14 bases between them. The CDR3 covers 14 residues.

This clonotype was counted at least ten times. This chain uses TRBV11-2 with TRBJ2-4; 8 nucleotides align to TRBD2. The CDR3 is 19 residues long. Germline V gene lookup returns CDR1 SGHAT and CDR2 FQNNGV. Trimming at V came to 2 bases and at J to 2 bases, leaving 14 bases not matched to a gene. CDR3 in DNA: TGTGCCAGCAGCTTATATGGGACGGCGGTAGCGGGATCCAAAAACATTCAGTACTTC. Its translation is CASSLYGTAVAGSKNIQYF.

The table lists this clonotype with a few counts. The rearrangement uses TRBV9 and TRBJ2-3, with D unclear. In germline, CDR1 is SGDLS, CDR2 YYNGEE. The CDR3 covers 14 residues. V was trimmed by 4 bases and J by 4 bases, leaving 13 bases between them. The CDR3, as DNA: TGTGCCAGCAGCTCGGTAGGGAACCCAGATACGCAGTATTTT. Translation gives CASSSVGNPDTQYF.

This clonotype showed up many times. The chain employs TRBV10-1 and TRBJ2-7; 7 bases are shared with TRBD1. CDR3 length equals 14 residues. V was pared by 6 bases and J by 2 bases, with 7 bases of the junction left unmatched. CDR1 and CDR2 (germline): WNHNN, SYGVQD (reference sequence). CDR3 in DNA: TGCGCCAGCAGCGAGGGGACAGCTGCCTACGAGCAGTACTTC. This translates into CASSEGTAAYEQYF.

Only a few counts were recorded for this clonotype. The CDR3 nucleotides read TGTGCCACCAGCAGAGAGAGTGCGGCCCCGGAGACCCAGTACTTC. Its translation is CATSRESAAPETQYF. This chain connects TRBV15 to TRBJ2-5; D unclear. V was pared by 0 bases and J by 5 bases, with 13 bases between. The CDR3 has 15 residues. Germline V gene sequence: CDR1 LNHNV, CDR2 YYDKDF (reference sequence).

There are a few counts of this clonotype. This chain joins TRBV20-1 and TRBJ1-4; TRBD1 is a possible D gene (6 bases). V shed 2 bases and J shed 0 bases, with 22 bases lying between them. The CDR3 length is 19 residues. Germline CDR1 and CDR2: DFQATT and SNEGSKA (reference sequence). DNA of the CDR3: TGCAGTGCTAGACGTACCGGACAGATAAAACCCGCAACTAATGAAAAACTGTTTTTT. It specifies CSARRTGQIKPATNEKLFF.

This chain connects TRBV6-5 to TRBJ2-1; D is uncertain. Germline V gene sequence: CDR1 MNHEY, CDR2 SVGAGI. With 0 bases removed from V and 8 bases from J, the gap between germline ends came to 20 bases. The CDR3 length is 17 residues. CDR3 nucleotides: TGTGCCAGCAGTTACTCGATCCTGACCCTCCAACGCTATGAGCAGTTCTTC. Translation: CASSYSILTLQRYEQFF.

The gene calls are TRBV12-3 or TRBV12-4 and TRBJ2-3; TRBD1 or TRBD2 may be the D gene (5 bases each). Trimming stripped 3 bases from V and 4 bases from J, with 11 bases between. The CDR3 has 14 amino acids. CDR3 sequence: CASSFFQGADTQYF. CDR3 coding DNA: TGTGCCAGCAGTTTTTTCCAGGGAGCAGATACGCAGTATTTT.

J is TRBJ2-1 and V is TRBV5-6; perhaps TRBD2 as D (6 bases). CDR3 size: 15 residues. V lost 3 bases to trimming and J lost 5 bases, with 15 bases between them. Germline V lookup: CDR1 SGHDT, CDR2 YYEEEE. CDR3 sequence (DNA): TGTGCCAGCAGCTCGCGACACTCGGGGGACAATGAGCAGTTCTTC. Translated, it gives CASSSRHSGDNEQFF.

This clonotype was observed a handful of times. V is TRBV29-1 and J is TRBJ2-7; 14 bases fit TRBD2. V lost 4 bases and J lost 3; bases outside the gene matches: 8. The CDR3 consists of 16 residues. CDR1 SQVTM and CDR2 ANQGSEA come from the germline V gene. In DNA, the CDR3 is TGCAGCGTTGGACTAGCGGGAGGGCCGGCCATCTACGAGCAGTACTTC. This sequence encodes CSVGLAGGPAIYEQYF.

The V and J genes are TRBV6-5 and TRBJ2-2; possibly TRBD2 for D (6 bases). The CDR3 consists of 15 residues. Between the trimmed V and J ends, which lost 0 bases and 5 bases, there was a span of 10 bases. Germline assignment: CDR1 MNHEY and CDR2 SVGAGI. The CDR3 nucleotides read TGTGCCAGCAGTTACTCGGGGGGAAGGACCGGGGAGCTGTTTTTT. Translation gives CASSYSGGRTGELFF.